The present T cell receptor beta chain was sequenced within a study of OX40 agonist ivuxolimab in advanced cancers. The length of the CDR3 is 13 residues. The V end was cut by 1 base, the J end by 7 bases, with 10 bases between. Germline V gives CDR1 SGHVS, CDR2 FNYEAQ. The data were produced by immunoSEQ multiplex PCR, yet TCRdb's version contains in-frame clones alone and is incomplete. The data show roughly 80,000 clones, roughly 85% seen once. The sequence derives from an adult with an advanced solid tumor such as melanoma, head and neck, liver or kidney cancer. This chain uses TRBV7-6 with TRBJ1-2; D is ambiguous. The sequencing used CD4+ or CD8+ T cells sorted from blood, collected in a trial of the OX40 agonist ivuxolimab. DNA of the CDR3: TGTGCCAGCAGCTTAGTAGCAGGTTCTGGCTACACCTTC. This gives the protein CASSLVAGSGYTF.